Sequencing of this T cell receptor (beta chain) was carried out in a study of cytotoxic CD8 clonotypes in ibrutinib-treated CLL. Study results and caveats: While tracking circulating CD8+ T-cell counts, baseline clonality exceeded that of age-matched healthy donors.

On this clone: Its matching antigen is unknown.

The CDR3 contains 16 residues. Germline CDR1 is LNHDA and CDR2 is SQIVND (reference sequence). Deletions cut 5 bases from V and 3 bases from J, with 16 bases between. Libraries were prepared by immunoSEQ multiplex PCR; TCRdb keeps only in-frame clonotypes and omits some of them. The table includes 200,000 to 250,000 clones, about four fifths detected once. This TCR was recovered from a human donor with chronic lymphocytic leukemia. V gene TRBV19 combines with J gene TRBJ1-4; D unclear. The sample consisted of PBMCs, taken after 12 months of ibrutinib treatment. The chain's CDR3 is CASSGAAQAANEKLFF. CDR3 nucleotides: TGTGCCAGTAGTGGTGCAGCCCAAGCAGCTAATGAAAAACTGTTTTTT. Filled out from reference TRBV19 and TRBJ1-4, the complete variable domain reads DGGITQSPKYLFRKEGQNVTLSCEQNLNHDAMYWYRQDPGQGLRLIYYSQIVNDFQKGDIAEGYSVSREKKESFPLTVTSAQKNPTAFYLCASSGAAQAANEKLFFGSGTQLSVL.